A selection of T cell receptor beta chains follows, all from one sample in a study of control samples from healthy donors and cancer patients. Generated by immunoSEQ multiplex PCR, the TCRdb table keeps only in-frame clones and is missing some. The sample records some 90,000 clones, approximately 91% being singletons. Sequencing was performed on blood. These TCRs come from a woman aged 30 to 39 in good health. The CDR3 runs from the conserved cysteine through the conserved F or W.

V	J	CDR3
TRBV30	TRBJ1-2	CAWSTGTNYGYTF
TRBV7-7	TRBJ1-4	CASSSTGATNEKLFF
TRBV19	TRBJ1-5	CASRGGNQPQHF
TRBV4-2	TRBJ2-3	CASSLSGSSTDTQYF
TRBV3-1/TRBV3-2	TRBJ1-2	CASSRQGRHGYTF
TRBV7-2	TRBJ2-2	CASSRGGPNTGELFF
TRBV9	TRBJ1-5	CASSGGEGIGQPQHF
TRBV2	TRBJ2-7	CASSLQGTTYEQYF
TRBV7-8	TRBJ2-1	CASSLQGAGNNEQFF
TRBV9	TRBJ1-4	CASSVGGGANEKLFF
TRBV7-9	TRBJ2-2	CASEGLYTGELFF
TRBV5-6	TRBJ1-2	CASSPDRGSGYTF
TRBV7-9	TRBJ1-4	CASSLEVEKLFF
TRBV9	TRBJ1-5	CASSEGEGRLGQPQHF
TRBV2	TRBJ2-7	CASSLRANAEQYF
TRBV9	TRBJ2-5	CASSIGLAGFQETQYF